This T cell receptor beta chain comes out of a study of blood T cell repertoires in COVID-19. Germline values: CDR1 MNHNY, CDR2 SVGAGI (reference sequence). The CDR3 loop spans 12 amino acids. V was clipped by 6 bases and J by 5 bases, with 8 bases between them. The protocol was immunoSEQ multiplex PCR, while the TCRdb copy is restricted to in-frame clones and leaves out a portion. Among 200,000 or so clones listed, roughly 80% were seen once. The gene calls are TRBV6-6 and TRBJ1-5, with D unresolved. Input material: PBMCs or T cells enriched from blood (not recorded which). The TCR originated in a man in his sixties who had recovered from COVID-19. The CDR3 region is CASSLGDQPQHF. The CDR3, as DNA: TGTGCCAGCAGCCTCGGAGATCAGCCCCAGCATTTT.